This T cell receptor (beta chain) was recovered during a study of blood T cells in healthy people across ages. This CDR3 is 20 amino acids long. Germline V gene sequence: CDR1 SSHAT, CDR2 FNYEAQ (reference sequence). On this clonotype itself: The germline gene is not matched at one end of the junction; a read error may be the cause.

A J-beta primer mix and a sample-barcoded 5' primer were used in a second PCR of roughly 6 to 12 cycles. Through a template-switch adaptor with 12 random nucleotides, each cDNA molecule received a tag. TCRdb passed the 5' RACE reads through MiXCR, listing each CDR3 protein once. The table lists hundreds of thousands of distinct CDR3 sequences, 24% of them singletons. In addition, the sample was reused for a study of T cells of mothers and their children. As that study records: All donors were healthy and Caucasian; they were a few mothers and their six children. Each child contributed some 3 million TCR beta CDR3 reads, while each mother contributed over 9.5 million.

The sequence came from a boy aged 5 to 17 in good health. The chain uses TRBV7-7 and TRBJ2-1; no firm D call. Sequenced sample: blood. CDR3 region: CASSRNPLWKPTENHNEQFF. CDR3 bases: TGTGCTAGCAGCCGAAACCCCCTCTGGAAACCTACGGAGAACCACAATGAGCAGTTCTTC.